This entry features one T cell receptor beta chain sequence. This sample is part of a study of blood T cell repertoires in COVID-19. About the research overall: Sites across the United States, Italy and Spain contributed samples from acute and convalescent COVID-19. Sources were T cells, B-cell-depleted T cells, or PBMCs; the material itself was cDNA or gDNA.

Germline V gene data show CDR1 as SGHNT and CDR2 as YYREEE (reference sequence). Trimming stripped 4 bases from V and 2 bases from J, with 18 bases between. The CDR3 covers 16 residues. The authors' processing: By means of reference gene primer amplification, nucleated cell counts were estimated. The protocol was immunoSEQ multiplex PCR, while the TCRdb copy is restricted to in-frame clones and leaves out a portion. The V and J calls and clone size come from that table; D and trimming were worked out from the DNA. The repertoire holds 100,000 to 120,000 clones, with roughly four fifths as singletons.

This sequence was found in a woman aged 60-75 years with acute or convalescent COVID-19. The chain uses TRBV5-4 and TRBJ1-2, with D unclear. The sample was peripheral blood. The CDR3: CASSPLGPESNYGYTF. Written as DNA, the CDR3 is TGTGCCAGCAGCCCCTTGGGCCCAGAGTCAAACTATGGCTACACCTTC.